Many counts were recorded for the clone carrying this T cell receptor beta chain. RNA transcripts were the template for amplifying TCR beta CDR3 regions. An initial round of RT-PCR targeting the TCR CDR3 relied on the HTBI primer set. TCRdb reprocessed the multiplex PCR reads via MiXCR and lists one record per CDR3 protein. This repertoire shows about 280,000 distinct CDR3 sequences, under 30% found once; its top ten account for approximately 30%. This sample was included in a study of T cells in Graves' hyperthyroidism and ophthalmopathy. Germline V CDR1 and CDR2: KGHDR, SFDVKD. The CDR3 loop spans 13 amino acids. V was shortened by 5 bases and J by 0 bases, with 6 bases between the two germline ends.

The sample comprised blood. The chain joins TRBV24-1 to TRBJ1-1; D may be TRBD1 (5 bases). This clonotype was obtained from a man aged 40-49 years with Graves' hyperthyroidism that later progressed to Graves' ophthalmopathy. CDR3 DNA: TGTGCCACCAGTGGGGGACTGAACACTGAAGCTTTCTTT. Its protein is CATSGGLNTEAFF.